The 5 T cell receptor beta chains below come from one sample, sequenced in a study of T-cell reconstitution after alpha-beta-depleted transplantation in children. Preparing the TCRbeta library involved the use of unique molecular identifiers. TCRdb redid the calling of the PCR reads with MiXCR, one entry per CDR3 protein. The table lists a few hundred thousand distinct CDR3 sequences, around two fifths of them singletons, with 27% in the top ten. Here the sequenced sample was PBMCs, taken before TCRalphabeta/CD19-depleted stem cell transplant. The source of these receptors is a girl under 10 years old with aplastic anemia, due to receive a stem cell transplant.

The V call is TRBV6-5, the J call TRBJ2-7; D possibly corresponds to TRBD2 (6 bases). CDR1 and CDR2 from the germline V gene are MNHEY and SVGAGI. Trimming pared 2 bases from V and 6 bases from J, leaving 14 bases between. There are 14 residues in the CDR3. In DNA form, the CDR3 reads TGTGCCAGCAGTTACGCGGGGAAGGGCTCCGAGCAGTACTTC. Translated: CASSYAGKGSEQYF.

This clonotype occurred many times. The rearrangement joins TRBV25-1 to TRBJ1-1; D is uncertain. Trimming shortened V by 0 bases and J by 1 base, and 6 bases separated the two germline ends. CDR1 and CDR2 from the germline V gene are MGHDK and SYGVNS. The CDR3 is 14 residues long. DNA for the CDR3: TGTGCCAGCAGTGAATATGGGGAGAACACTGAAGCTTTCTTT. This encodes CASSEYGENTEAFF.

The chain recombines TRBV7-2 with TRBJ2-7, with no clear D. Germline lookup yields CDR1 SGHTA and CDR2 FQGNSA. The CDR3 length is 17 residues. The germline V and J ends were trimmed by 0 bases and 0 bases, with 15 bases remaining between them. The CDR3 bases are TGTGCCAGCAGCTTAGCAGGGCCCCTTGCCGGCTCCTACGAGCAGTACTTC. It yields the protein CASSLAGPLAGSYEQYF.

This clonotype was observed once. V is TRBV20-1 and J is TRBJ1-5; TRBD1 matches at 7 bases. The CDR3 runs to 12 residues. Losses at the gene ends were 4 bases for V and 8 bases for J; bases not matched to a gene: 5. Germline V lookup: CDR1 DFQATT, CDR2 SNEGSKA (reference sequence). The CDR3, as DNA: TGCAGTGCTACCACTCAGGGGGAGCCCCAGCATTTT. Residues: CSATTQGEPQHF.

This clonotype showed up just a few times. The chain is built from TRBV20-1 and TRBJ2-5; D possibly corresponds to TRBD2 (6 bases). Per the germline V gene, CDR1 is DFQATT and CDR2 is SNEGSKA (reference sequence). Trimming left V 3 bases short and J 3 bases short, with 8 bases between. The CDR3 has 12 residues. In DNA form, the CDR3 reads TGCAGTGCTAGCTCGGGGGAAGAGACCCAGTACTTC. As protein: CSASSGEETQYF.